This T cell receptor (beta chain) was captured in a study of T cell responses to AZD1222 COVID-19 vaccine. Libraries were prepared by immunoSEQ multiplex PCR; TCRdb keeps only in-frame clonotypes and omits some of them. The sample lists about 120,000 clones; 80% to 90% were seen once. By share, this clone counts as medium-sized. The sample was peripheral blood, taken on day 0 of AZD1222 vaccination. The sequence was obtained from an adult in good health.

The DNA for the CDR3 is TGTGCCAGCAGCTTAAGGGCTAGCGGGAGTAGTCAGAATGAGCAGTTCTTC. Protein product: CASSLRASGSSQNEQFF. The J gene is TRBJ2-1, the V gene TRBV7-3; 10 bases match TRBD2. CDR1 is SGHTA and CDR2 is FQGTGA in the germline V gene. The V gene end was trimmed by 1 base and the J gene end by 7 bases; junction bases not matched to a gene: 10. The CDR3 is 17 residues long.